A selection of T cell receptor beta chains follows, all from one sample in a study of technical replicates of blood from several donors. TCRdb's copy holds only in-frame clones and misses some; the assay was immunoSEQ multiplex PCR. This sample has under 90,000 clones; 93% occur once, and the top ten carry about 0.23%. Sequences were obtained from T cells isolated from PBMCs. These receptor sequences come from a human donor in good health. Both conserved end residues are part of each CDR3. Fields, in order: V gene, J gene, D gene, clone size, CDR3 protein, CDR3 DNA. D genes are given only for firm matches. Not all rows give a size; the values are once, few, many and, for expanded clones, a class.

TRBV28,TRBJ2-3,.,.,CASRDPGTSTDTQYF,TGTGCCAGCAGGGACCCCGGGACTAGCACAGATACGCAGTATTTT
TRBV19,TRBJ2-5,.,.,CASSIDWAGTPTIKETQYF,TGTGCCAGTAGTATAGATTGGGCGGGGACTCCCACTATCAAAGAGACCCAGTACTTC
TRBV30,TRBJ2-7,.,.,CAWSRPREMLGQYF,TGTGCCTGGAGTAGGCCTAGGGAGATGTTGGGGCAGTACTTC
TRBV6-4,TRBJ1-5,TRBD1,.,CASSEYGTVSNQPQHF,TGTGCCAGCAGTGAATACGGGACAGTTAGCAATCAGCCCCAGCATTTT
TRBV5-1,TRBJ2-2,.,.,CASSFTRGTGELFF,TGCGCCAGCAGCTTCACCAGGGGAACCGGGGAGCTGTTTTTT
TRBV29-1,TRBJ2-1,.,.,CSAGDLDEQFF,TGCAGCGCGGGGGACTTGGATGAGCAGTTCTTC
TRBV7-9,TRBJ1-2,.,.,CASRSRDIYGYTF,TGTGCCAGCAGGTCCCGGGACATCTATGGCTACACCTTC
TRBV2,TRBJ1-1,.,.,CASTPRGLNTEAFF,TGTGCCAGCACCCCCCGGGGATTGAACACTGAAGCTTTCTTT
TRBV6-5,TRBJ2-2,.,.,CASSYYGPPNTGELFF,TGTGCCAGCAGTTACTATGGCCCCCCGAACACCGGGGAGCTGTTTTTT
TRBV6-5,TRBJ1-1,TRBD1,.,CASSTGTENTEAFF,TGTGCCAGCAGTACCGGGACAGAGAACACTGAAGCTTTCTTT
TRBV18,TRBJ2-1,.,.,CASSPRMWRIEDNEQFF,TGTGCCAGCTCACCGAGGATGTGGCGGATTGAAGACAATGAGCAGTTCTTC
TRBV7-9,TRBJ1-5,.,few,CASSLEGFQPQHF,TGTGCCAGCAGCTTAGAGGGGTTTCAGCCCCAGCATTTT
TRBV2,TRBJ2-7,.,.,CASSATTPREQYF,TGTGCCAGCAGTGCCACTACTCCTCGGGAGCAGTACTTC
TRBV30,TRBJ1-3,.,.,CAWSGRRLSSGNTIYF,TGTGCCTGGAGTGGGCGCAGACTGAGCTCTGGAAACACCATATATTTT
TRBV5-6,TRBJ2-4,TRBD1,.,CASSSGGQGEYF,TGTGCCAGCAGTTCGGGGGGACAGGGGGAGTACTTC
TRBV28,TRBJ1-1,.,once,CASSFGTMNTEAFF,TGTGCCAGCAGTTTTGGGACAATGAACACTGAAGCTTTCTTT
TRBV14,TRBJ2-1,TRBD2,.,CASSPRTSGNEQFF,TGTGCCAGCAGCCCTAGGACTAGTGGAAATGAGCAGTTCTTC
TRBV5-5,TRBJ1-5,.,.,CASSLQFRGAYQPQHF,TGTGCCAGCAGCTTGCAGTTTCGGGGAGCCTATCAGCCCCAGCATTTT
TRBV29-1,TRBJ2-3,TRBD2,.,CSSRMRLATDTQYF,TGCAGCTCCCGCATGAGACTAGCCACAGATACGCAGTATTTT
TRBV11-3,TRBJ1-6,TRBD1,once,CASSPFIGGFMDSPLHF,TGTGCCAGCAGCCCATTTATAGGGGGCTTTATGGATTCACCCCTCCACTTT
TRBV18,TRBJ2-7,TRBD2,.,CASSLTRLAGDLYEQYF,TGTGCCAGCTCACTTACGAGACTAGCGGGGGATCTATACGAGCAGTACTTC
TRBV5-1,TRBJ2-5,.,.,CASSYGTGVETQYF,TGCGCCAGCAGCTACGGGACTGGGGTAGAGACCCAGTACTTC
TRBV7-3,TRBJ1-1,.,.,CASSLTGRNTEAFF,TGTGCCAGCAGCTTAACAGGGAGGAACACTGAAGCTTTCTTT
TRBV7-3,TRBJ2-3,TRBD2,.,CASSTGLAGKSDTQYF,TGTGCCAGCAGCACGGGACTAGCGGGGAAGTCAGATACGCAGTATTTT
TRBV10-3,TRBJ1-3,.,.,CATRTANMDTIYF,TGTGCCACACGGACAGCAAACATGGACACCATATATTTT
TRBV27,TRBJ2-1,.,.,CASSSPSVSSYNEQFF,TGTGCCAGCAGTTCGCCTAGCGTCAGCTCCTACAATGAGCAGTTCTTC
TRBV2,TRBJ1-2,.,few,CASTEREWSYTF,TGTGCCAGCACGGAGAGGGAATGGAGCTACACCTTC
TRBV28,TRBJ1-1,TRBD1,once,CASRQLRTGGTEAFF,TGTGCCAGCAGACAACTAAGGACAGGTGGCACTGAAGCTTTCTTT
TRBV11-2,TRBJ1-3,.,.,CASSPGLSSGNTIYF,TGTGCCAGCAGCCCCGGACTGTCCTCTGGAAACACCATATATTTT
TRBV5-1,TRBJ1-2,.,.,CASSLRTDNGYTF,TGCGCCAGCAGCTTGAGGACAGATAATGGCTACACCTTC
TRBV9,TRBJ2-5,.,.,CASSVGRQALQETQYF,TGTGCCAGCAGCGTAGGGAGACAGGCCCTCCAAGAGACCCAGTACTTC
TRBV6-6,TRBJ1-2,.,.,CASSYSGQTYGYTF,TGTGCCAGCAGTTACTCCGGACAGACTTATGGCTACACCTTC
TRBV7-2,TRBJ1-3,.,.,CASSLGPFTDRRNTIYF,TGTGCCAGCAGCTTAGGTCCGTTTACTGATCGCAGGAACACCATATATTTT
TRBV11-2,TRBJ2-1,.,.,CASSFTTSYNEQFF,TGTGCCAGCAGCTTCACTACTAGTTACAATGAGCAGTTCTTC
TRBV5-4,TRBJ2-1,TRBD2,.,CASSSLAGGSRDEQFF,TGTGCCAGCAGTTCTCTAGCGGGAGGGAGTCGGGATGAGCAGTTCTTC
TRBV28,TRBJ2-2,TRBD2,.,CASRYGRANTGELFF,TGTGCCAGCAGATACGGGAGGGCGAACACCGGGGAGCTGTTTTTT
TRBV10-2,TRBJ2-2,.,.,CASSVTFTGLNPLGELFF,TGCGCCAGCAGTGTCACCTTCACGGGACTTAACCCGCTCGGGGAGCTGTTTTTT
TRBV5-1,TRBJ2-7,TRBD1,.,CASRDREVSYEQYF,TGCGCCAGCAGGGACAGGGAAGTCTCCTACGAGCAGTACTTC